Detailed here is one T cell receptor beta chain. This clone was picked up one time. The antigen it binds to is not known. No much larger clone is present one base from it, and per-base qualities are unavailable. The CDR3 starts with the cysteine, ends with the phenylalanine, and has 12 residues. CDR3 DNA only is kept here, 36 bases in frame from base 1. The junction shows trimming of 6 bases on V and 9 bases on J, plus 14 bases between the germline ends. The CDR1 and CDR2 encoded by the germline V gene are WSHSY and SAAADI. The sample comes from a study of control samples from healthy donors and cancer patients (dated by TCRdb to between 2020 and 2021). To prepare the library, the immunoSEQ multiplex PCR assay was applied. The table comes from immuneACCESS by way of TCRdb, which keeps in-frame sequences with V and J called. Part of the clones is missing from these tables; in studies checked, under half for an unresolved V gene and the rest for unknown reasons. Across this sample there are tens of thousands of clones, with 70% to 90% seen only once. 1.9% of the sample comes from the top ten.

Material for sequencing was PBMCs. This receptor was taken from a woman in her fifties or sixties with head and neck cancer. The V and J genes are TRBV10-2 and TRBJ1-1, and perhaps TRBD1 as D gene, on 5 matching bases. The CDR3 reads CASRGTGSQAFF. In nucleotide form, the sequence is TGCGCCAGCAGAGGGACCGGATCTCAAGCTTTCTTT.